A selection of T cell receptor beta chains follows, all from one sample in a study of T cell responses to AZD1222 COVID-19 vaccine. This table comes from immunoSEQ multiplex PCR, and its TCRdb copy is limited to in-frame clones, with some not included. The table lists some 130,000 clones, just over 85% of them singletons. The sample here was peripheral blood, taken on day 0 of MenACWY control vaccination. The source of these receptors is an adult in good health. CDR3s include the opening cysteine and the closing phenylalanine or tryptophan. Each record gives: V gene, CDR3 protein.

TRBV28 CASSPLDGRAPYTQYF
TRBV28 CASSSTNTAHYGYTF
TRBV5-5 CASSLAHTGNSNQPQHF
TRBV15 CATSSATTGGDGGLFF
TRBV9 CASSVVSGLPDTQYF
TRBV9 CASSGAGPYEQYF
TRBV19 CASKVDGAHTEAFF
TRBV5-8 CASSPGTGIQPQHF
TRBV5-8 CASSLGQGGYEQYF
TRBV6-6 CATFASAGGSYNEQFF
TRBV10-3 CAISESGQGFNNSPLHF
TRBV27 CASSPAAGSQPQHF
TRBV29-1 CSGRAVETQYF
TRBV30 CAWSHGYEQYF
TRBV15 CATSRPDPRGEQFF
TRBV11-2 CASSNPRDPWYEQFF
TRBV6-5 CASSYTAGLWAFF
TRBV30 CAWSPGTPNYGYTF
TRBV10-3 CAIKGTSESYNEQFF
TRBV12-3/TRBV12-4 CASTVKGRYEQYF
TRBV24-1 CATSDLALAGGREQFF
TRBV7-9 CASSLAGVANYGYTF
TRBV5-6 CASSRQDHGYTF
TRBV21-1 CASRWAGNTIYF
TRBV25-1 CASSSQGLVDTEAFF
TRBV10-1 CASSKDRAYEQYF
TRBV27 CASRGQGTSYEQYF
TRBV6-5 CASSYLGGRDTEAFF
TRBV3-1/TRBV3-2 CASSQGLTNYGYTF
TRBV5-1 CASSLTQGSGANVLTF
TRBV2 CASRQGRTEAFF
TRBV18 CASSLRQGGDEKLFF
TRBV6-4 CASSDGVSQPQHF
TRBV20-1 CSASSPNTGELFF
TRBV2 CASTLYFRSYNEQFF